Below are 10 T cell receptor beta chains sequenced from a single sample in a study of cytomegalovirus exposure and HLA in healthy donors. TCRdb keeps only in-frame clones here, not all; method: immunoSEQ multiplex PCR. The sample holds 35,000 to 40,000 clones, about 93% seen once. The specimen was PBMCs. The receptors here all came from a man between 18 and 35 years old in good health and CMV-seronegative.

In this sample, this clone turned up a few times. V usage is TRBV7-6 and J usage is TRBJ1-2, with 8 bases fitting TRBD1. The CDR3 has 15 amino acids. CDR1 is SGHVS, CDR2 FNYEAQ, per germline. J lost 2 bases, V lost 4 bases, and 6 bases had no gene match. CDR3 loop: CASSSATGGNYGYTF. DNA for the CDR3: TGTGCCAGCAGCTCCGCTACAGGGGGAAACTATGGCTACACCTTC.

The chain links TRBV19 to TRBJ2-2, with a possible D match to TRBD2 (5 bases). Germline V lookup: CDR1 LNHDA, CDR2 SQIVND (reference sequence). Trimming took 6 bases from V and 4 from J, leaving 15 bases between them. This CDR3 region has 15 residues. CDR3 loop: CASRSGIGVTGELFF. The DNA for the CDR3 is TGTGCCAGTAGGTCCGGAATCGGGGTCACCGGGGAGCTGTTTTTT.

CDR3 residues: CAISAADGVQYF. The CDR3 region has the DNA TGTGCCATCAGTGCTGCCGACGGAGTGCAGTACTTC. The chain carries TRBV10-3 and TRBJ2-7; unclear D gene. Germline values: CDR1 ENHRY, CDR2 SYGVKD. CDR3 length: 12 residues. Trimming left V 4 bases short and J 9 bases short, with 13 bases between.

The chain employs TRBV7-2 and TRBJ2-1, with D perhaps TRBD2 (7 bases). Between the trimmed V and J ends, which lost 11 bases and 2 bases, there was a span of 13 bases. The CDR3 is made up of 13 amino acids. CDR1 and CDR2 (germline): SGHTA, FQGNSA. CDR3 bases: TGTGCCGGGGGCGGGGGTGCCTACAATGAGCAGTTCTTC. It specifies CAGGGGAYNEQFF.

This clone occurred once. The CDR3 loop is CASSLVRGSNQPQHF. The CDR3 DNA reads as TGTGCCAGCAGCTTAGTCAGGGGAAGCAATCAGCCCCAGCATTTT. The V gene is TRBV7-8, the J gene TRBJ1-5; weak D call: TRBD1 (6 bases). Germline loops: CDR1 SGHVS, CDR2 FQNEAQ. V was shortened by 1 base and J by 1 base, with 8 bases between the two germline ends. The CDR3 has 15 amino acids.

The chain employs TRBV28 and TRBJ2-5; perhaps TRBD2 as D (6 bases). Trimming cost V 3 bases and J 5 bases, with 16 bases left between them. CDR1 and CDR2 (germline): MDHEN, SYDVKM. This CDR3 comprises 15 residues. The CDR3 is CASSFPAEGLETQYF. CDR3 nucleotides: TGTGCCAGCAGTTTCCCAGCGGAGGGCTTGGAGACCCAGTACTTC.

V is TRBV27 and J is TRBJ1-4; D gene ambiguous. Germline lookup yields CDR1 MNHEY and CDR2 SMNVEV (reference sequence). The CDR3 covers 16 residues. V was trimmed by 5 bases and J by 6 bases, leaving 19 bases between them. CDR3 amino acids: CASSPNSNLAYEKLFF. CDR3 nucleotide sequence: TGTGCCAGCAGTCCCAATTCGAATTTGGCATATGAAAAACTGTTTTTT.

This chain uses TRBV5-1 with TRBJ2-5; D unclear. V gave up 0 bases and J gave up 3 bases, with 3 bases separating them. CDR3 length equals 12 residues. In germline, CDR1 is SGHRS, CDR2 YFSETQ. The CDR3 sequence: CASSLVEETQYF. The CDR3 region has the DNA TGCGCCAGCAGCTTGGTAGAAGAGACCCAGTACTTC.

The chain joins TRBV7-9 to TRBJ2-7; TRBD1 matches 8 bases. After removal of 6 bases from V and 6 bases from J, the junction contained 4 bases not matched to a gene. The CDR3 is made up of 12 amino acids. The germline CDR1 and CDR2 sequences are SEHNR and FQNEAQ (reference sequence). The CDR3 here is CASRGTGGEQYF. As DNA, the CDR3 is TGTGCCAGCAGGGGAACAGGGGGCGAGCAGTACTTC.

The genes are TRBV25-1 and TRBJ1-3, with 7 bases aligning to TRBD1. This CDR3 is built from 18 residues. V lost 7 bases to trimming and J lost 1 base; unmatched junction nucleotides: 16. The germline V gene has CDR1 MGHDK and CDR2 SYGVNS. CDR3 protein: CASKMASPGGRSGNTIYF. The CDR3 coding sequence is TGTGCCAGCAAAATGGCCTCACCAGGGGGGAGGTCTGGAAACACCATATATTTT.